The source of this T cell receptor beta chain is a study of blood T cell repertoires in COVID-19. Clones were read by immunoSEQ multiplex PCR, and TCRdb kept only the in-frame ones, dropping some. The sample includes about 72,000 clones, less than 85% of them seen just once. The J segment lost 4 bases and the V segment lost 5 bases, leaving 2 bases of the junction unmatched. Per the germline V gene, CDR1 is MNHEY and CDR2 is SMNVEV (reference sequence). The CDR3 has 14 amino acids. The specimen sequenced was peripheral blood. This clonotype was sampled from a woman of 80 years or more with acute or convalescent COVID-19. V gene TRBV27 combines with J gene TRBJ2-2, with 9 positions matching TRBD1. The CDR3 coding sequence is TGTGCCAGCAGTCCGACAGGGGGCACCGGGGAGCTGTTTTTT. Amino acid sequence: CASSPTGGTGELFF.